Given below is one T cell receptor (beta chain) in context. Its antigen specificity is not known. Base qualities are not provided; no much larger clone lies one nucleotide away. The record originates from a study of STAT5B mutations in CD4+ large granular lymphocyte leukemia (dated by TCRdb to 2021 to 2024). About the investigation overall: Among the healthy controls, the CDR3 'QG' motif was associated with a particular HLA allele. The study compared the TCRbeta repertoires of patients with CD4+ T-cell large granular lymphocyte leukemia against those of healthy blood donors. The purity of purified fractions was confirmed by flow cytometry on FACSCanto II or FACSVerse to exceed 95% among lymphocytes. Points the paper makes about the study in general: Greater clonality appeared to be present in CD4-sorted patient repertoires than in healthy CD4+ repertoires, and the difference was retained after the putative leukemic clones were removed. TRBV06-family usage was enriched among the top patient clones (8/27) compared with healthy controls (2/35). Each patient's main leukemic clonotypes were private, but roughly 25% of these clonotypes showed up at low frequency in the non-leukemic repertoires of other patients. Data were not HLA-matched; higher clonality in CD4+ versus CD8+ T-LGLL could reflect the relatively small sample size.

The healthy controls were a few dozen blood donors, and the buffy coats of these donors were supplied by the Finnish Red Cross blood service. All TCR-sequenced material derived from peripheral blood: patient blood samples and healthy donor buffy coats. Peripheral blood mononuclear cells were isolated by Ficoll-Hypaque gradient centrifugation. CD4+ cells were purified magnetically from the buffy coats of healthy controls. Genomic DNA was extracted using the Gentra Puregene Cell and Tissue kit, and a Qubit 2.0 fluorometer was used to quantify it. As encoded in the germline V gene, CDR1 is SGHTS while CDR2 is YDEGEE. The V and J ends are trimmed by 4 bases and 3 bases, leaving 16 bases between them. The CDR3 measures 15 amino acids from cysteine to phenylalanine. Only the CDR3 part of the read is kept: 45 bases, read in frame from the first base. The immunoSEQ assay at survey resolution was applied to genomic DNA for sequencing of TCRbeta rearrangements. The source study handled its data this way. In the TCR sequencing data, the smallest productive clonotype frequency that could be detected was 2.59 x 10-5. Only productive TCRbeta rearrangements, defined as complete and in-frame sequences, were included in the analyses. Sample clonality was computed as Simpson clonality in the immunoSEQ Analyzer version 3.0. Clones were grouped by frequency into very rare, small, medium, large (1-20%) or hyperexpanded (>20%) categories. OLGA 1.2.3 estimated generation probabilities, VDJtools produced V-gene circos plots, VDJdb was queried for specificities, and GLIPH identified CDR3 motifs. TCRdb obtained this table from immuneACCESS and retained in-frame rearrangements with V and J assigned. These tables miss some clones; where compared with another copy, unresolved V genes account for less than half of the shortfall, and the remainder is unexplained. V and J calls plus clone size are reproduced from that table; the DNA served to infer D and trimming. This sample lists around 30,000 clones; roughly 82% were detected once. The ten biggest clones cover about 2% of the sample.

Sequenced input: CD4+ T cells from blood buffy coats. The rearrangement combines TRBV5-8 with TRBJ1-2; the D gene assignment is ambiguous. The receptor was derived from a human donor in good health. The sequence in DNA is TGTGCCAGCAGCCGGCGGGCTTCCCGCGACTATGGCTACACCTTC. Its coded protein is CASSRRASRDYGYTF.